Each of the 2 T cell receptor beta chains below was sequenced from the same sample in a study of shared clonotypes between healthy human individuals. Method: immunoSEQ multiplex PCR; TCRdb's copy keeps in-frame clones and lacks some. The sample lists 2 million to 3 million clones; 80% to 95% were seen once. Sequencing was done on a sample of naive CD4+ T cells from PBMCs. This sample's subset: CD45RA+ positively selected. The receptors stem from a man in his late teens or twenties in good health. Some clones in this sample may be carry-over from other donors' samples.

CDR3 sequence reads: CSAGRANGYTF. The CDR3 region has the DNA TGCAGTGCTGGCAGGGCGAATGGCTACACCTTC. The V gene is TRBV20-1, the J gene TRBJ1-2; a possible D gene is TRBD1 (5 bases). V lost 5 bases and J 6 bases, leaving 10 bases between the germline ends. CDR3 length: 11 residues. Germline loops: CDR1 DFQATT, CDR2 SNEGSKA (reference sequence).

Turning to this clone: The identical CDR3 is also encoded by other nucleotide sequences in the sample. The V and J genes are TRBV5-1 and TRBJ2-3; possible D gene TRBD1, 5 bases. There are 15 residues in the CDR3. In germline, CDR1 is SGHRS, CDR2 YFSETQ. The germline V and J ends were trimmed by 0 bases and 1 base, with 9 bases remaining between them. The CDR3 reads CASSLVQGGTDTQYF. CDR3 sequence (DNA): TGCGCCAGCAGCTTGGTCCAGGGCGGCACAGATACGCAGTATTTT.